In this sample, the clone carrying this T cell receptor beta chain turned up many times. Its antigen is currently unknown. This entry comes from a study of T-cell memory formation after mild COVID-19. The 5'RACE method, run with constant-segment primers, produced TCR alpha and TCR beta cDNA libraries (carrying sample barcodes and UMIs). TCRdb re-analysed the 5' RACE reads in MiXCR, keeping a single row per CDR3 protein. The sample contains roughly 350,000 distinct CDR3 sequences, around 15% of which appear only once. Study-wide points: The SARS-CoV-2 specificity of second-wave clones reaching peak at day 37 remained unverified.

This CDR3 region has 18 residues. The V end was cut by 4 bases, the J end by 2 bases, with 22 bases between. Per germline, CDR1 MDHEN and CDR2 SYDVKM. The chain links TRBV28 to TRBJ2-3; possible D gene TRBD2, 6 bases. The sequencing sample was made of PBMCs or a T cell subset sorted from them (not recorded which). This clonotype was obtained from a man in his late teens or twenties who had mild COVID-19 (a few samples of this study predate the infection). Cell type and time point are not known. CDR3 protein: CASSSPFGGELDTDTQYF. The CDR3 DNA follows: TGTGCCAGCAGTTCCCCTTTTGGAGGGGAACTTGACACAGATACGCAGTATTTT.